The sample holds many counts of the clone carrying this TCR beta chain. TCRdb independently ran MiXCR on the 5' RACE reads; one entry per CDR3 protein. The table lists about 460,000 distinct CDR3 sequences, 14% of them singletons. The entry originates in a study of identical twins. Germline assignment: CDR1 SEHNR and CDR2 FQNEAQ (reference sequence). The CDR3 length is 14 residues. Trimming took off 6 bases at V and 1 base at J, with 12 bases between the two ends. Healthy Caucasians made up all donors. These data are also associated with another study on yellow fever vaccine responses in identical twins.

Source material: CD4+ T cells sorted from blood. The V and J genes are TRBV7-9 and TRBJ1-1; weak D call: TRBD1 (6 bases). This clonotype was obtained from a woman aged 18-30 years in good health. The CDR3 protein is CASSSTQGNTEAFF. The CDR3 region has the DNA TGTGCCAGCAGTTCGACACAGGGGAACACTGAAGCTTTCTTT.